A single sample gave rise to the 20 T cell receptor beta chains below, sequenced in a study of CD8+ T cells in alopecia areata. Sequencing relied on a cDNA template that was reverse transcribed from extracted RNA. The protocol was immunoSEQ multiplex PCR, while the TCRdb copy is restricted to in-frame clones and leaves out a portion. Here the sample spans around 210,000 clones, around 66% being singletons. Noted treatment: oral pan-JAK inhibitor, 5-10 mg twice daily. The specimen was CD4+ T cells sorted from blood, collected at week 4, from a patient treated with tofacitinib. These receptors came from a human donor with alopecia areata.

The chain carries TRBV10-3 and TRBJ1-1; D may be TRBD1 (5 bases). V dropped 7 bases and J dropped 3 bases, with 15 bases sitting between them. CDR3 size: 14 residues. CDR1 and CDR2 from the germline V gene are ENHRY and SYGVKD. The CDR3 region has the DNA TGTGCCATCATGAACAGGATTGCGGACACTGAAGCTTTCTTT. It codes for CAIMNRIADTEAFF.

V usage is TRBV4-3 and J usage is TRBJ2-3, with TRBD2 matching 12 bases. This CDR3 is 14 amino acids long. V was clipped by 9 bases and J by 0 bases; unmatched bases: 1. Germline V gene sequence: CDR1 LGHNA, CDR2 YSLEER. The CDR3 sequence is CASGTSGSTDTQYF. Written as DNA, the CDR3 is TGCGCCAGTGGGACTAGCGGGAGCACAGATACGCAGTATTTT.

The V call is TRBV6-5, the J call TRBJ2-7, with 10 nucleotides matching TRBD1. The J segment lost 2 bases and the V segment lost 6 bases, leaving 4 bases of the junction unmatched. Germline CDR1 reads MNHEY; CDR2 reads SVGAGI. The CDR3 spans 14 residues. The CDR3 spells CASRRDRGAYEQYF. CDR3 nucleotides: TGTGCCAGCAGGAGGGACAGGGGAGCCTACGAGCAGTACTTC.

CDR3 protein: CASSLLQGNTGELFF. The CDR3 DNA sequence: TGTGCCAGCAGCTTATTACAGGGCAACACCGGGGAGCTGTTTTTT. The chain is built from TRBV7-3 and TRBJ2-2; D may be TRBD1 (6 bases). Trimming took 2 bases from V and 2 from J, leaving 9 bases between them. Germline CDR1 is SGHTA and CDR2 is FQGTGA. The CDR3 spans 15 residues.

The chain employs TRBV11-2 and TRBJ2-1; TRBD2 agrees at 9 bases. The CDR3 has 15 residues. The J segment lost 4 bases and the V segment lost 7 bases, leaving 8 bases of the junction unmatched. Germline CDR1 and CDR2: SGHAT and FQNNGV. CDR3 loop: CASTPIAGVYNEQFF. DNA of the CDR3: TGTGCCAGCACCCCAATAGCGGGGGTTTACAATGAGCAGTTCTTC.

V usage is TRBV5-6 and J usage is TRBJ2-5; 7 positions agree with TRBD2. V was pared by 0 bases and J by 5 bases, with 10 bases of the junction left unmatched. Germline CDR1 SGHDT, CDR2 YYEEEE. The CDR3 is 16 amino acids. This CDR3 is CASSLGIPGRGETQYF. Here the CDR3 DNA reads TGTGCCAGCAGCTTGGGGATTCCAGGGAGGGGTGAGACCCAGTACTTC. The entire variable domain, with the rest obtained from reference TRBV5-6 and TRBJ2-5, is as follows: DAGVTQSPTHLIKTRGQQVTLRCSPKSGHDTVSWYQQALGQGPQFIFQYYEEEERQRGNFPDRFSGHQFPNYSSELNVNALLLGDSALYLCASSLGIPGRGETQYFGPGTRLLVL.

This sequence joins TRBV4-1 and TRBJ2-3; possible D gene TRBD1, 6 bases. This CDR3 region has 14 residues. Germline V lookup: CDR1 MGHRA, CDR2 YSYEKL. Between the trimmed V and J ends, which lost 2 bases and 5 bases, there was a span of 11 bases. CDR3 in DNA: TGCGCCAGCAGCCAAACTACAGGGAAAGATACGCAGTATTTT. It encodes CASSQTTGKDTQYF.

The chain combines TRBV15 with TRBJ1-6; D is possibly TRBD1 (6 bases). The CDR3 is 17 residues long. V gave up 3 bases and J gave up 7 bases, with 19 bases separating them. Per the germline V gene, CDR1 is LNHNV and CDR2 is YYDKDF (reference sequence). The CDR3 nucleotides read TGTGCCACCAGCAGGGTTTCTTTTACCGGGACAAATTCACCCCTCCACTTT. Translated, it gives CATSRVSFTGTNSPLHF.

The CDR3 nucleotides are TGTGCCAGCAGACCCGCAGGGGGTGGCTACACCTTC. Amino acid sequence: CASRPAGGGYTF. The rearrangement joins TRBV7-9 to TRBJ1-2, with 7 bases identical to TRBD1. J was trimmed by 7 bases and V by 6 bases; bases with no gene match: 5. The V gene's germline CDR1 is SEHNR and CDR2 FQNEAQ (reference sequence). The CDR3 runs 12 residues.

This clone showed up just a few times. V is TRBV7-2 and J is TRBJ2-5, with D unresolved. V dropped 5 bases and J dropped 2 bases, with 6 bases sitting between them. The CDR3 is 12 amino acids. Germline V gene data show CDR1 as SGHTA and CDR2 as FQGNSA. The CDR3 protein is CASSTAQETQYF. CDR3 in DNA: TGTGCCAGCAGCACTGCGCAAGAGACCCAGTACTTC.

The V call is TRBV20-1, the J call TRBJ2-3; D not resolved. V dropped 6 bases and J dropped 4 bases, with 8 bases sitting between them. The V gene's germline CDR1 is DFQATT and CDR2 SNEGSKA (reference sequence). This CDR3 is 11 amino acids long. The CDR3 DNA follows: TGCAGTGCCGGCTGGGCAGATACGCAGTATTTT. Encoded protein: CSAGWADTQYF.

The table lists this clone with a few counts. V is TRBV6-5 and J is TRBJ1-1; maybe TRBD1 (5 bases). The CDR3 has 14 amino acids. With 6 bases removed from V and 1 base from J, the gap between germline ends came to 12 bases. CDR1 is MNHEY and CDR2 is SVGAGI in the germline V gene. CDR3 bases: TGTGCCAGCAGCGGGAGACAGCCGAACACTGAAGCTTTCTTT. Residues: CASSGRQPNTEAFF.

V is TRBV11-1 and J is TRBJ1-5, with a possible D match to TRBD1 (6 bases). The germline gives CDR1 SGHAT, CDR2 FQDESV (reference sequence). Trimming took 5 bases from V and 7 from J, leaving 12 bases between them. CDR3 size: 13 residues. CDR3 bases: TGTGCCAGCAGCCTCAGCGGGGGCCAGCCCCAGCATTTT. The encoded protein is CASSLSGGQPQHF.

The chain couples TRBV5-6 to TRBJ1-4, with a weak D call TRBD1 (6 bases). Germline V gene data show CDR1 as SGHDT and CDR2 as YYEEEE. Trimming pared 0 bases from V and 7 bases from J, leaving 13 bases between. CDR3 size: 15 residues. CDR3 coding DNA: TGTGCCAGCAGCTTGGTTACAGGGTTTGGTGAAAAACTGTTTTTT. Its protein is CASSLVTGFGEKLFF. Full variable domain (remainder filled in from reference TRBV5-6 and TRBJ1-4): DAGVTQSPTHLIKTRGQQVTLRCSPKSGHDTVSWYQQALGQGPQFIFQYYEEEERQRGNFPDRFSGHQFPNYSSELNVNALLLGDSALYLCASSLVTGFGEKLFFGSGTQLSVL.

V gene TRBV11-3 combines with J gene TRBJ1-2; D not certain. The CDR3 loop spans 14 amino acids. Trimming took off 4 bases at V and 8 bases at J, with 17 bases between the two ends. Germline values: CDR1 SGHNT, CDR2 YENEEA. CDR3 sequence reads: CASSSSPLLGGYTF. CDR3 nucleotide sequence: TGTGCCAGCAGCTCTTCCCCTTTACTGGGGGGCTACACCTTC.

This chain links TRBV10-3 with TRBJ1-1; D may be TRBD1 (5 bases). V lost 11 bases and J lost 4, with 17 bases in between. The CDR3 covers 13 residues. Per germline, CDR1 ENHRY and CDR2 SYGVKD. The CDR3 loop reads CAVAGVFGTEAFF. The CDR3 DNA reads TGTGCCGTCGCGGGGGTTTTCGGCACTGAAGCTTTCTTT.

This clone was counted a single time. The chain uses TRBV5-1 and TRBJ1-4; 8 nucleotides line up with TRBD1. CDR1 is SGHRS, CDR2 YFSETQ, per germline. V lost 3 bases, J lost 5 bases, and 3 bases stayed unmatched. This CDR3 has 14 amino acids. In nucleotides, the CDR3 is TGCGCCAGCAGCTCCGGACAGGGAAATGAAAAACTGTTTTTT. Its translation is CASSSGQGNEKLFF.

To note about this clone: This same CDR3 is encoded by further DNA sequences in the sample. The J gene is TRBJ2-5, the V gene TRBV6-5; D is possibly TRBD1 (5 bases). Per germline, CDR1 MNHEY and CDR2 SVGAGI. The CDR3 runs 12 residues. With 6 bases removed from V and 5 bases from J, the gap between germline ends came to 10 bases. The CDR3 sequence: CASRGPGETQYF. Written as DNA, the CDR3 is TGTGCCAGCAGGGGCCCAGGGGAGACCCAGTACTTC.

CDR3 loop: CASSFRGAGNTIYF. CDR3 in DNA: TGTGCCAGCAGTTTCCGCGGGGCTGGAAACACCATATATTTT. This chain links TRBV27 with TRBJ1-3; the D is unclear. Germline V gene sequence: CDR1 MNHEY, CDR2 SMNVEV (reference sequence). Trimming removed 3 bases from V and 2 bases from J, with 8 bases in between. CDR3 length: 14 residues.

A few counts support this clone. V and J are TRBV5-1 and TRBJ2-3; 9 positions match TRBD2. The J segment lost 3 bases and the V segment lost 6 bases, leaving 5 bases of the junction unmatched. The CDR3 runs 14 residues. Germline-derived CDR1 and CDR2 are SGHRS and YFSETQ. The CDR3 region is CASNFGLATDTQYF. The CDR3 bases are TGCGCCAGCAACTTCGGACTAGCGACAGATACGCAGTATTTT.